This T cell receptor beta chain originates from a study of blood T cells in healthy people across ages (dated by TCRdb to 2013 to 2016). A note on the overall study: In model experiments, template switching captured roughly one uniquely barcoded TCR beta cDNA molecule for every two T cells. The study measured age-related changes in TCR beta repertoire diversity using deep sequencing normalized with unique cDNA molecular identifiers. The donors were split into four age groups: young (average approximately 16 years), middle-aged (about 40), aged (over 55) and long-lived (over 80). To avoid experimental bias, donors of different ages were distributed randomly across sequencing lanes. For two donors (one aged 18 to 29 and one aged 80 or older), the study analyzed two additional independent replicas of 1 million unique cDNA reads from the same blood draw. What the research found in general, with its limitations: As age increased, observed TCR beta diversity per million T cells dropped in a roughly linear way, and a significant reduction was already evident by age 40. Estimates of total diversity based on one million sequenced T cells were considered lower bounds and underestimates. Compared with the aged group, the long-lived group had more naive CD4+ T cells, fewer expanded clones and increased TCR diversity, a pattern suggesting age selection. Because the CMV infection status of the donors was unknown, age-related changes in expanded clonotypes may potentially have been confounded. A strong correlation was found between observed TCR beta diversity and the percentage of naive T cells measured by flow cytometry. Bulk unsorted PBMC profiling prevented conclusive comparison of naive and antigen-experienced compartments.

Note on this clonotype: What this receptor recognizes is not known. No base-level quality is on record; no much larger clone is a single base apart.

The donors were under 40 Caucasian individuals from Russia, aged 6 to 90 years, who were systemically healthy. Each donor gave ten milliliters of peripheral blood, collected into EDTA-treated Vacutainer tubes. Ficoll-Paque density-gradient centrifugation was used to isolate PBMCs, with at least 6.5 million per sample. Trizol reagent was used to extract total RNA from PBMCs, with at least 6 micrograms per sample. Naive CD45RAhigh/CD27high T cell percentages were measured by flow cytometry on a PBMC aliquot from every donor. The library was prepared using 5' RACE. The sequencer was an Illumina HiSeq 2500. A second PCR of 7 to 11 cycles was performed with a sample-barcoded 5' primer and a J-beta primer mix. Each TCR beta cDNA molecule received a unique molecular identifier from a template-switch 5' adaptor carrying 12 random nucleotides. Each sample yielded at least 3 million CDR3-containing paired-end reads. The Mint cDNA synthesis kit, primed by a TRBC-specific oligonucleotide, was used to synthesize first-strand cDNA from all RNA. Following uracil-DNA glycosylase treatment, all cDNA underwent a first 18-cycle PCR with the universal primers M1SS and BC2_uni_R. As for the authors' bioinformatics: For normalization, 1 million high-quality reads were randomly selected from each sample, with every read carrying a distinct molecular identifier. Reads sharing molecular identifiers were discarded rather than binned into consensus sequences. MiTCR, with a Q25 quality threshold and the strictest error-elimination algorithm, was used for CDR3 identification, clonotype clustering and error correction. A nonparametric unseen species model using Euler transformation provided a lower-bound estimate of total TCR beta diversity. TCRdb ran its own pipeline on the public reads, namely fastp trimming at Q25 and MiXCR clone calling, and kept in-frame beta chains. Each entry is one CDR3 protein sequence, shown with its most common DNA and genes. The authors' filters were not applied to this entry. The sample data list roughly 2 million distinct CDR3 sequences, and 49% of these were observed just once. 2.1% of the sample comes from the top ten.

Including the terminal cysteine and phenylalanine, the CDR3 comprises 15 residues. The sequence is cut down to CDR3 DNA, 45 bases in frame from base 1. From a lookup of the germline V gene (reference sequence), CDR1 and CDR2 are SEHNR and FQNEAQ. Relative to germline, V is 5 bases shorter and J is 0 bases shorter, with 13 bases between their ends. This receptor was identified in a middle-aged woman in good health. Sequenced: blood. The chain uses TRBV7-9 and TRBJ2-5; the D gene is perhaps TRBD2, on 5 matching bases. CDR3 reads: CASSPRTGNQETQYF. In nucleotides, the sequence is TGTGCCAGCAGCCCCCGGACTGGAAACCAAGAGACCCAGTACTTC.